A selection of T cell receptor beta chains follows, all from one sample in a study of blood T cell repertoires in COVID-19. TCRdb's table, derived via immunoSEQ multiplex PCR, lists solely in-frame clones and lacks some. The profile covers 210,000 or so clones, with more than 80% appearing a single time and roughly 1.3% taken by the ten largest. Sample: peripheral blood. The origin of the receptors is a woman aged 25 to 39 with COVID-19, enrolled during active disease. Each CDR3 is given with its conserved first and last residue. The D gene is left open where the match is weak. Clone size, where shown, is once, few, many, or a class for clones that have expanded.

j_gene: TRBJ2-7
d_gene: NA
abundance: NA
v_gene: TRBV20-1
CDR3aa: CSASEGTSYEQYF
CDR3nt: TGCAGTGCTAGTGAGGGCACCTCCTACGAGCAGTACTTC

j_gene: TRBJ1-4
d_gene: NA
abundance: NA
v_gene: TRBV7-2
CDR3aa: CASSGGVGEKLFF
CDR3nt: TGTGCCAGCAGCGGGGGGGTTGGTGAAAAACTGTTTTTT

j_gene: TRBJ2-3
d_gene: NA
abundance: NA
v_gene: TRBV5-1
CDR3aa: CASSLALASDTQYF
CDR3nt: TGCGCCAGCAGCTTGGCCTTGGCCTCAGATACGCAGTATTTT

j_gene: TRBJ1-1
d_gene: TRBD1
abundance: NA
v_gene: TRBV5-1
CDR3aa: CASSAGGGDRGWSTEAFF
CDR3nt: TGCGCCAGCAGCGCGGGAGGAGGGGACAGGGGATGGAGCACTGAAGCTTTCTTT

j_gene: TRBJ1-1
d_gene: NA
abundance: NA
v_gene: TRBV6-6
CDR3aa: CASREEGTEAFF
CDR3nt: TGTGCCAGCAGGGAAGAGGGCACTGAAGCTTTCTTT

j_gene: TRBJ1-6
d_gene: TRBD1
abundance: once
v_gene: TRBV9
CDR3aa: CASSGDRDNSPLHF
CDR3nt: TGTGCCAGCAGCGGCGACAGGGACAATTCACCCCTCCACTTT

j_gene: TRBJ2-7
d_gene: NA
abundance: NA
v_gene: TRBV7-9
CDR3aa: CASSPTQGSIYEQYF
CDR3nt: TGTGCCAGCAGCCCAACACAGGGCAGCATCTACGAGCAGTACTTC

j_gene: TRBJ1-5
d_gene: TRBD1
abundance: NA
v_gene: TRBV15
CDR3aa: CATSNRKLGQGPQHF
CDR3nt: TGTGCCACCAGCAACAGAAAACTTGGACAGGGGCCCCAGCATTTT

j_gene: TRBJ2-7
d_gene: TRBD1
abundance: NA
v_gene: TRBV7-9
CDR3aa: CASSLTGTGGREQYF
CDR3nt: TGTGCCAGCAGCCTCACCGGGACAGGGGGACGAGAGCAGTACTTC

j_gene: TRBJ2-3
d_gene: TRBD1
abundance: NA
v_gene: TRBV6-5
CDR3aa: CASSYSSTGGTDTQYF
CDR3nt: TGTGCCAGCAGTTACTCGAGCACAGGGGGCACAGATACGCAGTATTTT

j_gene: TRBJ1-5
d_gene: TRBD1
abundance: NA
v_gene: TRBV7-6
CDR3aa: CASSPRQGEGQPQHF
CDR3nt: TGTGCCAGCAGCCCGCGACAGGGCGAGGGGCAGCCCCAGCATTTT

j_gene: TRBJ2-1
d_gene: TRBD2
abundance: NA
v_gene: TRBV9
CDR3aa: CASSVGTSGIIRANEQFF
CDR3nt: TGTGCCAGCAGCGTAGGGACTAGCGGAATAATCAGGGCCAATGAGCAGTTCTTC

j_gene: TRBJ2-7
d_gene: TRBD1
abundance: few
v_gene: TRBV5-6
CDR3aa: CASSPYTGVGEQYF
CDR3nt: TGTGCCAGCAGCCCCTACACAGGGGTAGGGGAGCAGTACTTC

j_gene: TRBJ2-1
d_gene: TRBD2
abundance: NA
v_gene: TRBV28
CDR3aa: CASSLAGVNEQFF
CDR3nt: TGTGCCAGCAGTTTAGCGGGAGTAAATGAGCAGTTCTTC

j_gene: TRBJ1-1
d_gene: NA
abundance: once
v_gene: TRBV28
CDR3aa: CASSDSTGFTEAFF
CDR3nt: TGTGCCAGCAGCGATTCAACAGGGTTCACTGAAGCTTTCTTT

j_gene: TRBJ1-2
d_gene: TRBD1
abundance: NA
v_gene: TRBV5-1
CDR3aa: CATTRGTGEDYTF
CDR3nt: TGCGCCACAACAAGGGGGACAGGGGAGGACTACACCTTC

j_gene: TRBJ1-6
d_gene: NA
abundance: NA
v_gene: TRBV5-1
CDR3aa: CASSLDILGDSPLHF
CDR3nt: TGCGCCAGCAGCTTGGATATACTTGGTGATTCACCCCTCCACTTT

j_gene: TRBJ1-1
d_gene: NA
abundance: NA
v_gene: TRBV28
CDR3aa: CASSSGLQTEAFF
CDR3nt: TGTGCCAGCAGCTCAGGGTTACAGACTGAAGCTTTCTTT

j_gene: TRBJ2-1
d_gene: TRBD2
abundance: NA
v_gene: TRBV27
CDR3aa: CASSPFAGGAGNEQFF
CDR3nt: TGTGCCAGCAGTCCGTTTGCCGGGGGGGCCGGAAATGAGCAGTTCTTC

j_gene: TRBJ2-2
d_gene: TRBD2
abundance: NA
v_gene: TRBV5-4
CDR3aa: CASSSSGRYGGELFF
CDR3nt: TGTGCCAGCAGCTCTAGCGGGAGATATGGCGGGGAGCTGTTTTTT

j_gene: TRBJ2-7
d_gene: NA
abundance: NA
v_gene: TRBV6-2/TRBV6-3
CDR3aa: CASSYVERVEQYF
CDR3nt: TGTGCCAGCAGTTACGTGGAGAGGGTCGAGCAGTACTTC

j_gene: TRBJ1-6
d_gene: NA
abundance: few
v_gene: TRBV10-3
CDR3aa: CAISERREYNSPLHF
CDR3nt: TGTGCCATCAGTGAGCGCAGGGAATATAATTCACCCCTCCACTTT

j_gene: TRBJ1-5
d_gene: TRBD1
abundance: NA
v_gene: TRBV30
CDR3aa: CAWSPGQGGQPQHF
CDR3nt: TGTGCCTGGAGTCCGGGACAGGGGGGACAGCCCCAGCATTTT

j_gene: TRBJ1-1
d_gene: TRBD1
abundance: NA
v_gene: TRBV20-1
CDR3aa: CSASGGGQGGEAFF
CDR3nt: TGCAGTGCTAGTGGAGGGGGACAGGGCGGTGAAGCTTTCTTT

j_gene: TRBJ1-1
d_gene: TRBD1
abundance: NA
v_gene: TRBV2
CDR3aa: CASSKGQGTPGAFF
CDR3nt: TGTGCCAGCAGTAAGGGACAGGGGACCCCCGGAGCTTTCTTT

j_gene: TRBJ1-3
d_gene: NA
abundance: once
v_gene: TRBV6-1
CDR3aa: CASSEASWGVGNTIYF
CDR3nt: TGTGCCAGCAGTGAAGCGTCTTGGGGGGTTGGAAACACCATATATTTT

j_gene: TRBJ2-2
d_gene: NA
abundance: NA
v_gene: TRBV24-1
CDR3aa: CATSPGRTGELFF
CDR3nt: TGTGCCACCAGCCCAGGGAGGACCGGGGAGCTGTTTTTT

j_gene: TRBJ1-3
d_gene: NA
abundance: NA
v_gene: TRBV19
CDR3aa: CASSPPPGLSSGNTIYF
CDR3nt: TGTGCCAGTAGTCCTCCCCCAGGCCTAAGCTCTGGAAACACCATATATTTT

j_gene: TRBJ2-7
d_gene: NA
abundance: NA
v_gene: TRBV4-1
CDR3aa: CASSPLGGSYEQYF
CDR3nt: TGCGCCAGCAGCCCACTAGGAGGCTCCTACGAGCAGTACTTC

j_gene: TRBJ1-4
d_gene: NA
abundance: once
v_gene: TRBV18
CDR3aa: CASSPPIGQEGEKLFF
CDR3nt: TGTGCCAGCTCACCACCTATCGGGCAGGAGGGAGAAAAACTGTTTTTT

j_gene: TRBJ1-5
d_gene: TRBD1
abundance: NA
v_gene: TRBV28
CDR3aa: CASSSTGQGQPQHF
CDR3nt: TGTGCCAGCAGTTCGACAGGGCAGGGTCAGCCCCAGCATTTT

j_gene: TRBJ2-5
d_gene: TRBD1
abundance: NA
v_gene: TRBV5-4
CDR3aa: CASSPGGASQASETQYF
CDR3nt: TGTGCCAGCAGTCCAGGGGGCGCGTCCCAAGCCTCAGAGACCCAGTACTTC

j_gene: TRBJ2-7
d_gene: NA
abundance: once
v_gene: TRBV9
CDR3aa: CASSPSETPAYEQYF
CDR3nt: TGTGCCAGCAGTCCCTCCGAGACACCAGCCTACGAGCAGTACTTC

j_gene: TRBJ1-5
d_gene: NA
abundance: NA
v_gene: TRBV24-1
CDR3aa: CATSDAGEGQPQHF
CDR3nt: TGTGCCACCAGTGATGCGGGGGAAGGTCAGCCCCAGCATTTT

j_gene: TRBJ2-7
d_gene: NA
abundance: NA
v_gene: TRBV18
CDR3aa: CASSLFHIASYEQYF
CDR3nt: TGTGCCAGCTCACTATTTCACATTGCCAGCTACGAGCAGTACTTC

j_gene: TRBJ2-2
d_gene: NA
abundance: NA
v_gene: TRBV3-1/TRBV3-2
CDR3aa: CASSRLASNTGELFF
CDR3nt: TGTGCCAGCAGCCGGCTAGCTTCGAACACCGGGGAGCTGTTTTTT

j_gene: TRBJ2-7
d_gene: NA
abundance: NA
v_gene: TRBV7-2
CDR3aa: CASSSWTDSYEQYF
CDR3nt: TGTGCCAGCAGCTCCTGGACAGACTCCTACGAGCAGTACTTC

j_gene: TRBJ2-3
d_gene: NA
abundance: NA
v_gene: TRBV7-9
CDR3aa: CASSYSGTDTQYF
CDR3nt: TGTGCCAGCAGCTATAGCGGCACAGATACGCAGTATTTT

j_gene: TRBJ2-3
d_gene: NA
abundance: NA
v_gene: TRBV7-2
CDR3aa: CASSLDGSALGQYF
CDR3nt: TGTGCCAGCAGCTTAGACGGTAGCGCCCTTGGGCAGTATTTT

j_gene: TRBJ2-5
d_gene: NA
abundance: NA
v_gene: TRBV11-2
CDR3aa: CASSLLPGEGQETQYF
CDR3nt: TGTGCCAGCAGCTTGTTGCCAGGGGAGGGCCAAGAGACCCAGTACTTC

j_gene: TRBJ1-1
d_gene: TRBD1
abundance: NA
v_gene: TRBV28
CDR3aa: CASTPPDRGGTEAFF
CDR3nt: TGTGCCAGCACTCCCCCGGACAGGGGCGGCACTGAAGCTTTCTTT

j_gene: TRBJ2-5
d_gene: TRBD2
abundance: NA
v_gene: TRBV28
CDR3aa: CASSSLAGGQETQYF
CDR3nt: TGTGCCAGCAGTTCCCTAGCGGGGGGGCAAGAGACCCAGTACTTC

j_gene: TRBJ1-2
d_gene: NA
abundance: NA
v_gene: TRBV2
CDR3aa: CASLGGANYGYTF
CDR3nt: TGTGCCAGCCTGGGGGGAGCTAACTATGGCTACACCTTC

j_gene: TRBJ1-2
d_gene: TRBD1
abundance: once
v_gene: TRBV30
CDR3aa: CAWSVTLGGAYGYTF
CDR3nt: TGTGCCTGGAGTGTAACCCTAGGGGGCGCCTATGGCTACACCTTC

j_gene: TRBJ2-7
d_gene: NA
abundance: NA
v_gene: TRBV6-1
CDR3aa: CASSEAGTFYEQYF
CDR3nt: TGTGCCAGCAGTGAAGCCGGGACTTTTTACGAGCAGTACTTC

j_gene: TRBJ1-1
d_gene: NA
abundance: NA
v_gene: TRBV4-2
CDR3aa: CASSQAARATEAFF
CDR3nt: TGTGCCAGCAGCCAAGCTGCGCGGGCCACTGAAGCTTTCTTT

j_gene: TRBJ1-4
d_gene: TRBD1
abundance: few
v_gene: TRBV5-4
CDR3aa: CASSRQGSATNEKLFF
CDR3nt: TGTGCCAGCAGCCGACAGGGCTCGGCAACTAATGAAAAACTGTTTTTT

j_gene: TRBJ1-1
d_gene: NA
abundance: NA
v_gene: TRBV27
CDR3aa: CASSLSGPREAFF
CDR3nt: TGTGCCAGCAGTTTATCGGGCCCGAGAGAGGCTTTCTTT

j_gene: TRBJ2-5
d_gene: NA
abundance: few
v_gene: TRBV5-1
CDR3aa: CASSLGPGSEETQYF
CDR3nt: TGCGCCAGCAGCTTGGGGCCCGGGAGTGAGGAGACCCAGTACTTC

j_gene: TRBJ2-1
d_gene: TRBD2
abundance: NA
v_gene: TRBV13
CDR3aa: CASSLPGLAGNEQFF
CDR3nt: TGTGCCAGCAGCTTACCGGGACTAGCGGGGAATGAGCAGTTCTTC

j_gene: TRBJ1-4
d_gene: NA
abundance: NA
v_gene: TRBV30
CDR3aa: CAWSVGAFSNEKLFF
CDR3nt: TGTGCCTGGAGTGTAGGGGCATTTAGTAATGAAAAACTGTTTTTT

j_gene: TRBJ2-7
d_gene: TRBD1
abundance: NA
v_gene: TRBV5-1
CDR3aa: CASSRGQGAEEQYF
CDR3nt: TGCGCCAGCAGCCGGGGACAGGGGGCGGAAGAGCAGTACTTC

j_gene: TRBJ2-1
d_gene: TRBD2
abundance: NA
v_gene: TRBV2
CDR3aa: CASSEAAGGIYNEQFF
CDR3nt: TGTGCCAGCAGTGAAGCTGCGGGGGGTATCTACAATGAGCAGTTCTTC

j_gene: TRBJ2-5
d_gene: TRBD2
abundance: NA
v_gene: TRBV5-4
CDR3aa: CASSFGGAEETQYF
CDR3nt: TGTGCCAGCAGCTTCGGGGGGGCTGAAGAGACCCAGTACTTC

j_gene: TRBJ2-7
d_gene: NA
abundance: NA
v_gene: TRBV4-3
CDR3aa: CASSQAKGGYEQYF
CDR3nt: TGCGCCAGCAGCCAAGCTAAAGGGGGCTACGAGCAGTACTTC

j_gene: TRBJ1-5
d_gene: TRBD1
abundance: NA
v_gene: TRBV7-2
CDR3aa: CASSFNRQGWGQPQHF
CDR3nt: TGTGCCAGCAGCTTTAATAGACAGGGTTGGGGTCAGCCCCAGCATTTT

j_gene: TRBJ1-1
d_gene: TRBD1
abundance: NA
v_gene: TRBV5-4
CDR3aa: CASSLVWTGGGQTEAFF
CDR3nt: TGTGCCAGCAGCTTGGTCTGGACAGGGGGCGGACAGACTGAAGCTTTCTTT

j_gene: TRBJ1-6
d_gene: TRBD1
abundance: once
v_gene: TRBV27
CDR3aa: CASRGQLTAINNSPLHF
CDR3nt: TGTGCCAGCCGGGGACAGTTAACCGCGATCAATAATTCACCCCTCCACTTT

j_gene: TRBJ2-3
d_gene: NA
abundance: NA
v_gene: TRBV24-1
CDR3aa: CATSDLGIGTDTQYF
CDR3nt: TGTGCCACCAGTGATTTGGGCATCGGGACAGATACGCAGTATTTT